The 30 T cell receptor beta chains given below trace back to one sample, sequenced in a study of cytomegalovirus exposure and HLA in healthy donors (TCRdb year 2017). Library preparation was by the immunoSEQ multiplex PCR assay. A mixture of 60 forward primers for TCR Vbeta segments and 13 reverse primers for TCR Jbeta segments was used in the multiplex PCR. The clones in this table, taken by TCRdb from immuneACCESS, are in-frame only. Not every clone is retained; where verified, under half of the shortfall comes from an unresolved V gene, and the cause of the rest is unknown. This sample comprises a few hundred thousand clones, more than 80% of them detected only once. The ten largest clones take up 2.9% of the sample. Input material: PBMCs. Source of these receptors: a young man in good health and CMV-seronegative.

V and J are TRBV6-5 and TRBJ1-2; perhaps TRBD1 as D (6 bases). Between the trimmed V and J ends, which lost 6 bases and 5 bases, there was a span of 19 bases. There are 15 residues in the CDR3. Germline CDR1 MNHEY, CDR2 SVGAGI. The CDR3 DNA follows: TGTGCCAGCAGCCTCCAGGACAGTGGAAGTTATGGCTACACCTTC. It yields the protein CASSLQDSGSYGYTF.

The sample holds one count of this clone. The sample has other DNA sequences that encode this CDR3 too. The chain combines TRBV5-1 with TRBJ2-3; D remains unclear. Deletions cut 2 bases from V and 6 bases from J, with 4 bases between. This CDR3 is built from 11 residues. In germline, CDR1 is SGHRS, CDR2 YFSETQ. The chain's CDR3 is CASSFGDTQYF. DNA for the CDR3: TGCGCCAGCAGCTTCGGGGATACGCAGTATTTT.

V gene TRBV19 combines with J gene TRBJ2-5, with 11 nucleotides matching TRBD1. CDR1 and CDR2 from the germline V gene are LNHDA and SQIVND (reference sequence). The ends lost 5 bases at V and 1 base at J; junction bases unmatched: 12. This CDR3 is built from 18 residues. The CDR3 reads CASSARRFGTGGQETQYF. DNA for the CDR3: TGTGCCAGTAGTGCCCGGCGATTTGGGACAGGGGGCCAAGAGACCCAGTACTTC.

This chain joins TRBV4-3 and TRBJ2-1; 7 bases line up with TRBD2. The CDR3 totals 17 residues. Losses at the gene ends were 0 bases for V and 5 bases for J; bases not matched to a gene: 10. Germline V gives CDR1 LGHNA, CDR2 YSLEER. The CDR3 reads CASSQDRGGGHNNEQFF. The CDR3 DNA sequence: TGCGCCAGCAGCCAAGATCGAGGCGGGGGTCACAACAATGAGCAGTTCTTC.

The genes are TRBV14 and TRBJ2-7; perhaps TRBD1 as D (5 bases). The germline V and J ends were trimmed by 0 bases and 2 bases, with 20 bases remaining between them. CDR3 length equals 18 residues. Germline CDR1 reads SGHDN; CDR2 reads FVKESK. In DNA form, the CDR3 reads TGTGCCAGCAGCCAAGATCCCCTCGGCAGGGTGTACCCCTACGAGCAGTACTTC. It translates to CASSQDPLGRVYPYEQYF. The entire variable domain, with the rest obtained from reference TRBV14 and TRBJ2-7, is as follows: EAGVTQFPSHSVIEKGQTVTLRCDPISGHDNLYWYRRVMGKEIKFLLHFVKESKQDESGMPNNRFLAERTGGTYSTLKVQPAELEDSGVYFCASSQDPLGRVYPYEQYFGPGTRLTVT.

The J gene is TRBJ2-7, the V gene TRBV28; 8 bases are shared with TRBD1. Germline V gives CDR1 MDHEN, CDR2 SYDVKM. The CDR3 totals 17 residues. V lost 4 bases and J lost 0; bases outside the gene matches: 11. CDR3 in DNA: TGTGCCAGCAGTTCATCGATCGTGACAGGGGACTCCTACGAGCAGTACTTC. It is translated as CASSSSIVTGDSYEQYF.

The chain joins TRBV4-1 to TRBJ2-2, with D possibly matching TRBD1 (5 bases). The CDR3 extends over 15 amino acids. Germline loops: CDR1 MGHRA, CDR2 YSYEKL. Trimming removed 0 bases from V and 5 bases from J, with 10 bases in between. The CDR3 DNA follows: TGCGCCAGCAGCCAAGACAGGGCGGTTACCGGGGAGCTGTTTTTT. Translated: CASSQDRAVTGELFF.

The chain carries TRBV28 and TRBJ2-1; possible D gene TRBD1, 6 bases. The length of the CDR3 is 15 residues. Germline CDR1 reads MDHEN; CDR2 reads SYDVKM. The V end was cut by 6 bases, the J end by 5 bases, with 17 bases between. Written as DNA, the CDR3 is TGTGCCAGCAGGTCGACAGGAGGTGTGAACAATGAGCAGTTCTTC. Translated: CASRSTGGVNNEQFF.

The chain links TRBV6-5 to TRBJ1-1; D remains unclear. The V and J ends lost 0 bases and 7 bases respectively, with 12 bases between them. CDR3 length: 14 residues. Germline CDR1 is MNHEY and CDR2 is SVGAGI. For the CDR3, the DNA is TGTGCCAGCAGTTACTCGAGGGCCTCCGGTGAAGCTTTCTTT. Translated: CASSYSRASGEAFF.

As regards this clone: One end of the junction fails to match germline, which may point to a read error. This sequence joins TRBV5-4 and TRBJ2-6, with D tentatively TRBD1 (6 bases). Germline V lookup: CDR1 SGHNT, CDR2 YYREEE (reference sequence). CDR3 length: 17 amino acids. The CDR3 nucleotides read TGTGCCAGCAGCCGGACGCCGGGGCTGCCAGGGGCCAGCGTCCTGACTTTC. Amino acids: CASSRTPGLPGASVLTF.

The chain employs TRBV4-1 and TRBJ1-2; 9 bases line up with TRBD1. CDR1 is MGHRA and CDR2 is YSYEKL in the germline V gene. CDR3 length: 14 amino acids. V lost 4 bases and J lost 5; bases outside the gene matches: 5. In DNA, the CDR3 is TGCGCCAGCAGCCCGGGACAGGGCCTTTATGGCTACACCTTC. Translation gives CASSPGQGLYGYTF.

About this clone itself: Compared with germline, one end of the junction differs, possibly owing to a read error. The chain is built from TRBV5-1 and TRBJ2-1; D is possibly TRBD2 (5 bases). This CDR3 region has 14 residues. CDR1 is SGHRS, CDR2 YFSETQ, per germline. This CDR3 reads CATSRELGYNEQFF. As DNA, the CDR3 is TGCGCCACCAGCCGGGAACTAGGCTACAATGAGCAGTTCTTC.

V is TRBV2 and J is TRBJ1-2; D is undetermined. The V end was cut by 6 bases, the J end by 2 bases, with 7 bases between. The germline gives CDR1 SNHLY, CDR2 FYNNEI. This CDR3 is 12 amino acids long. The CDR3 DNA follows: TGTGCCAGCAGGTTAGAGAACTATGGCTACACCTTC. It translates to CASRLENYGYTF.

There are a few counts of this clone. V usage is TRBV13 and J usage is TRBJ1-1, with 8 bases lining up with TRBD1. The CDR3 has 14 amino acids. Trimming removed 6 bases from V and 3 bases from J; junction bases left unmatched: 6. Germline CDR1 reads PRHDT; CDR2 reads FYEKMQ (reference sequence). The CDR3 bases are TGTGCCAGCAGTCGGGACAGGCTTGACACTGAAGCTTTCTTT. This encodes CASSRDRLDTEAFF.

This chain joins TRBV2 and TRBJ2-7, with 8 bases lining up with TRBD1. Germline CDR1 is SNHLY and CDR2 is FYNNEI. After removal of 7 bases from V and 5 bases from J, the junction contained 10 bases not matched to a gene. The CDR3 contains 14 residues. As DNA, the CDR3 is TGTGCCAGCATTACACAGGGGGAGTTGGACGAGCAGTACTTC. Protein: CASITQGELDEQYF.

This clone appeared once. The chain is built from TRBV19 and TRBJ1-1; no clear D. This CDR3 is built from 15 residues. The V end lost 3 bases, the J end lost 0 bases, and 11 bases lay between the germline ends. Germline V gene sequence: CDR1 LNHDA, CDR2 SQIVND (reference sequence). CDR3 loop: CASSISLWLNTEAFF. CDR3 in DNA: TGTGCCAGTAGTATTAGCCTATGGTTGAACACTGAAGCTTTCTTT. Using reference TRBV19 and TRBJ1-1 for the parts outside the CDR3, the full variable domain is DGGITQSPKYLFRKEGQNVTLSCEQNLNHDAMYWYRQDPGQGLRLIYYSQIVNDFQKGDIAEGYSVSREKKESFPLTVTSAQKNPTAFYLCASSISLWLNTEAFFGQGTRLTVV.

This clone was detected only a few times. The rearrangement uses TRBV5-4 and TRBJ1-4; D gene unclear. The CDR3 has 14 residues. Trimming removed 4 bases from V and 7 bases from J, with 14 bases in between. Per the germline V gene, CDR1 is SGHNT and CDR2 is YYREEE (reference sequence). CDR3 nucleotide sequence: TGTGCCAGCAGCATAAGGGAGGGAGGTGAAAAACTGTTTTTT. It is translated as CASSIREGGEKLFF.

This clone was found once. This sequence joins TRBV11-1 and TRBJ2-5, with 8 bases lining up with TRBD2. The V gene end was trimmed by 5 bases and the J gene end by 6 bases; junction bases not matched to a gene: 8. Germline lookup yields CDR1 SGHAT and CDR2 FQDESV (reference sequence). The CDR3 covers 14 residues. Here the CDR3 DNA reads TGTGCCAGCAGCCGAGGACTAGCCGAAAAGACCCAGTACTTC. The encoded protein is CASSRGLAEKTQYF. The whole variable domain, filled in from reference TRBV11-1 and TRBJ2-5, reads EAEVAQSPRYKITEKSQAVAFWCDPISGHATLYWYRQILGQGPELLVQFQDESVVDDSQLPKDRFSAERLKGVDSTLKIQPAELGDSAMYLCASSRGLAEKTQYFGPGTRLLVL.

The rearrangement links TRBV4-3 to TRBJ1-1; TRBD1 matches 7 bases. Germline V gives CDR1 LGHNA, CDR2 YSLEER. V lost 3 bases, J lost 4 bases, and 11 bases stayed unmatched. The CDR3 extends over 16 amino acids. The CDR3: CASSQGWGQSGTEAFF. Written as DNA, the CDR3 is TGCGCCAGCAGCCAGGGATGGGGACAGTCGGGCACTGAAGCTTTCTTT.

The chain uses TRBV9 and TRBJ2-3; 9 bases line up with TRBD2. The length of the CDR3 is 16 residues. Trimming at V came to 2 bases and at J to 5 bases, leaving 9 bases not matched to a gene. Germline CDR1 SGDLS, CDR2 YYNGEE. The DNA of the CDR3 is TGTGCCAGCAGCGTTGATGCGGGGGGGCCAATAGATACGCAGTATTTT. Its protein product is CASSVDAGGPIDTQYF.

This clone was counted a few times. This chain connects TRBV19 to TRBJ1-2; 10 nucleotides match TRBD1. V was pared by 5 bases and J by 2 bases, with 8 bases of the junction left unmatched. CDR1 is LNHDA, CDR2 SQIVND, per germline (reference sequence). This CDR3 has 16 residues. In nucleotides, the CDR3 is TGTGCCAGTAGTCAAACCGGGACAGGGGTGAACTATGGCTACACCTTC. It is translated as CASSQTGTGVNYGYTF.

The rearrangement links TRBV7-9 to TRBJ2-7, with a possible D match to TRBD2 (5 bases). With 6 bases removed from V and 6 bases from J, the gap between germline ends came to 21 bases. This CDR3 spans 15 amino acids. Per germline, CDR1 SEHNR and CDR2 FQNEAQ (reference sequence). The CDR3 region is CASSPGLATIGEQYF. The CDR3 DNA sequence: TGTGCCAGCAGTCCCGGACTGGCAACCATTGGCGAGCAGTACTTC.

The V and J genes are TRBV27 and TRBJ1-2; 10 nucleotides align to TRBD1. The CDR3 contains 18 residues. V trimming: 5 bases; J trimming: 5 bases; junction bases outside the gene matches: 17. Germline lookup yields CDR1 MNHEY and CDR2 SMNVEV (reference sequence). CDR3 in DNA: TGTGCCAGCAGTCGAACGACAGGGGGCGTTAGGAGGGGTTATGGCTACACCTTC. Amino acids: CASSRTTGGVRRGYGYTF.

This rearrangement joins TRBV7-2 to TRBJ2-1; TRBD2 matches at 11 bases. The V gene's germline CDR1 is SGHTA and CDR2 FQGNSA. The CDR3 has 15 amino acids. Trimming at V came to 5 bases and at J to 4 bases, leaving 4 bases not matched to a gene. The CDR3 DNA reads TGTGCCAGCAGCGAAAGACTAGCGGGGTACAATGAGCAGTTCTTC. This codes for CASSERLAGYNEQFF.

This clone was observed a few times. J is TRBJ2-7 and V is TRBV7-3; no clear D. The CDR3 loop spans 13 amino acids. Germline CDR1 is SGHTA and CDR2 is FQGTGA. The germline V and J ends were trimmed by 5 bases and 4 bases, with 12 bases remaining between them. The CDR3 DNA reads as TGTGCCAGCAGCCCCCGACAAGGATACGAGCAGTACTTC. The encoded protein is CASSPRQGYEQYF.

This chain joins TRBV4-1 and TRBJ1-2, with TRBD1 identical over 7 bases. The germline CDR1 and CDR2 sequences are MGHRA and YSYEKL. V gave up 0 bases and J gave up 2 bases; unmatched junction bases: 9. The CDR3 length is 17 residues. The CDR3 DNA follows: TGCGCCAGCAGCCAAGAGAGGACAGGACCCACCAACTATGGCTACACCTTC. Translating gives CASSQERTGPTNYGYTF.

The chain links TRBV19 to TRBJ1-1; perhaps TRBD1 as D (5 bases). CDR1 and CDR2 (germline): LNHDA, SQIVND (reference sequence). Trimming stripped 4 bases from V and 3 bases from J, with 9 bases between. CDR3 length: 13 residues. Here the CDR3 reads CASSTPGYTEAFF. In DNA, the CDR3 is TGTGCCAGTAGTACCCCAGGGTACACTGAAGCTTTCTTT.

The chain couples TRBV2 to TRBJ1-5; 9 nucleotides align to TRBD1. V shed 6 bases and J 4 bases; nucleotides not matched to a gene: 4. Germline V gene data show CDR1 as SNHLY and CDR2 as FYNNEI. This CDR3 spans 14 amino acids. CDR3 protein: CASRDGQGNQPQHF. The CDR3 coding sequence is TGTGCCAGCAGGGATGGACAGGGGAATCAGCCCCAGCATTTT.

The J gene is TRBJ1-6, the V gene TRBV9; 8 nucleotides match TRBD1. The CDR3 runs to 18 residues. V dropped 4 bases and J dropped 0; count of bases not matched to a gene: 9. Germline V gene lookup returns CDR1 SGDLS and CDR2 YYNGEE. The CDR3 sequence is CASSFGTGETSYNSPLHF. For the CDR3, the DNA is TGTGCCAGCAGCTTTGGGACAGGCGAAACCTCCTATAATTCACCCCTCCACTTT.

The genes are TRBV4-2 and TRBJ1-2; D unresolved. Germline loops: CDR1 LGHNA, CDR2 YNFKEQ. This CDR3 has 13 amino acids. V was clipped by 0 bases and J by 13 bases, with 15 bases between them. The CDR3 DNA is TGTGCCAGCAGCCAAGATGGCGGTCCTGGAGGCACCTTC. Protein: CASSQDGGPGGTF.